This TCR beta chain is from a study of CD8+ T cells in alopecia areata. Between the trimmed V and J ends, which lost 6 bases and 6 bases, there was a span of 9 bases. The germline CDR1 and CDR2 sequences are SNHLY and FYNNEI. This CDR3 spans 11 amino acids. Isolated RNA was reverse transcribed into cDNA used as the sequencing template. Data came from immunoSEQ multiplex PCR; TCRdb stores just in-frame clones and leaves some out. The sample records approximately 150,000 clones, less than 75% being singletons. The sequences come from CD8+ T cells sorted from blood, collected at week 0. The genes are TRBV2 and TRBJ2-7; D gene uncertain. The TCR was taken from a human donor with alopecia areata. CDR3 sequence reads: CASSWGSEQYF. CDR3 sequence (DNA): TGTGCCAGCAGCTGGGGTAGCGAGCAGTACTTC.